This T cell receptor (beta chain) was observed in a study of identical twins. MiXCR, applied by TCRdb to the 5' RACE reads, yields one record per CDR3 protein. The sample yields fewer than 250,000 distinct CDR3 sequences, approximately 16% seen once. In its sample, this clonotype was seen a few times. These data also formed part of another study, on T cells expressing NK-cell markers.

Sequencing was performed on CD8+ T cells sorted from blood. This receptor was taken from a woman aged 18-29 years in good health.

This CDR3 reads CASSRAMGANVLTF. In nucleotides, the CDR3 is TGTGCCAGCAGCCGTGCGATGGGGGCCAACGTCCTGACTTTC. The chain carries TRBV11-2 and TRBJ2-6; no firm D call. This CDR3 region has 14 residues. V shed 5 bases and J shed 4 bases, with 9 bases lying between them. Germline values: CDR1 SGHAT, CDR2 FQNNGV.